This TCR beta chain is from a study of graft-versus-host responses after intestinal transplantation. The table came from immunoSEQ multiplex PCR; TCRdb's copy has only in-frame clones and leaves some out. The table lists some 7,000 clones, 30% to 40% of them singletons. Co-plating was performed using approximately 200,000 CFSE-labeled responder cells and approximately 200,000 irradiated, violet-dye-labeled stimulator cells. The starting material was alloreactive CD8+ T cells from a mixed lymphocyte reaction culture, obtained before transplantation. Indicated subset: CFSE-low proliferating T cells sorted from approximately 6-day pre-transplant mixed lymphocyte reaction (GvH or HvG direction). This receptor was taken from a human patient who was an organ donor for intestinal transplantation.

The CDR3 sequence: CASSLGWQGVDGYTF. The CDR3 DNA reads as TGTGCCAGCAGCTTAGGGTGGCAGGGTGTGGATGGCTACACCTTC. The chain is built from TRBV11-3 and TRBJ1-2; D possibly corresponds to TRBD1 (5 bases). The V and J ends lost 1 base and 6 bases respectively, with 15 bases between them. The CDR3 extends over 15 amino acids. Germline V gene data show CDR1 as SGHNT and CDR2 as YENEEA.